In its sample, the clone carrying this T cell receptor (beta chain) was seen a few times. cDNA came from about 0.5 to 1 ug RNA primed by random hexamers. TCRdb fed the immunoSEQ multiplex PCR reads into MiXCR, producing one record per CDR3 protein. The sample consists of over 350,000 distinct CDR3 sequences, more than 70% of them appearing once. This sample was included in a study of CD8 T cells in Susac syndrome. V was shortened by 0 bases and J by 4 bases, with 10 bases between the two germline ends. From germline, CDR1 is SGHKS and CDR2 YYEKEE (reference sequence). The length of the CDR3 is 15 residues.

The receptor comes from a human donor with multiple sclerosis. The chain recombines TRBV5-5 with TRBJ2-2, with a possible D match to TRBD1 (7 bases). Source material: CD8+ T cells from PBMCs. CDR3 protein: CASSLGQGGTGELFF. The CDR3 nucleotides are TGTGCCAGCAGCTTGGGGCAGGGGGGCACCGGGGAGCTGTTTTTT. Full variable domain (missing parts from reference TRBV5-5 and TRBJ2-2): DAGVTQSPTHLIKTRGQQVTLRCSPISGHKSVSWYQQVLGQGPQFIFQYYEKEERGRGNFPDRFSARQFPNYSSELNVNALLLGDSALYLCASSLGQGGTGELFFGEGSRLTVL.